This paragraph covers one T cell receptor beta chain sequence. As originally analysed: Amplification from reference gene primers served as the basis for estimated nucleated cell counts. Sequencing was performed with immunoSEQ multiplex PCR; in TCRdb, only in-frame clones are kept and a portion is missing. V and J calls plus clone size are reproduced from that table; the DNA served to infer D and trimming. The repertoire consists of tens of thousands of clones, with 78% occurring once and the leading ten covering 6.3%. These data are taken from a study of blood T cell repertoires in COVID-19. As for the study in general: Sites in the United States, Italy and Spain provided acute and convalescent COVID-19 samples.

CDR1 is SEHNR and CDR2 is FQNEAQ in the germline V gene (reference sequence). Trimming took off 8 bases at V and 2 bases at J, with 13 bases between the two ends. This CDR3 has 15 residues. The Seattle patients joined while their infection was active and were tracked longitudinally afterward. The chain recombines TRBV7-9 with TRBJ2-6; D is perhaps TRBD2 (6 bases). Source material: peripheral blood. The receptor's source is a man in his 70s with COVID-19, enrolled during active disease. Here the CDR3 reads CASGLMGPGANVLTF. DNA for the CDR3: TGTGCCAGCGGACTAATGGGACCTGGGGCCAACGTCCTGACTTTC.